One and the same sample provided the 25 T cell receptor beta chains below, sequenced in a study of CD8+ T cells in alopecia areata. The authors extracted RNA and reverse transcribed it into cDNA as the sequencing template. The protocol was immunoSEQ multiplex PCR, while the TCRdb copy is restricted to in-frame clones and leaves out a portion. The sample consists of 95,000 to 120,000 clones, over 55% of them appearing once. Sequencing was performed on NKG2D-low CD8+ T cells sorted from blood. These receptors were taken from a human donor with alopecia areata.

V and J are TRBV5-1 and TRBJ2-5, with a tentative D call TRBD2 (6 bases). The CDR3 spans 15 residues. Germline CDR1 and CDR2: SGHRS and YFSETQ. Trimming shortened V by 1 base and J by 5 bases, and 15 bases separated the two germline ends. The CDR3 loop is CASSLWPGGSETQYF. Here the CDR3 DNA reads TGCGCCAGCAGCTTGTGGCCCGGGGGTTCGGAGACCCAGTACTTC.

The CDR3 sequence: CASSLRGIPWEQYF. The CDR3 DNA reads TGTGCCAGCAGTTTACGTGGGATCCCCTGGGAGCAGTACTTC. The chain is built from TRBV28 and TRBJ2-7; no reliable D call. Trimming took off 2 bases at V and 7 bases at J, with 15 bases between the two ends. The germline gives CDR1 MDHEN, CDR2 SYDVKM. The CDR3 length is 14 residues.

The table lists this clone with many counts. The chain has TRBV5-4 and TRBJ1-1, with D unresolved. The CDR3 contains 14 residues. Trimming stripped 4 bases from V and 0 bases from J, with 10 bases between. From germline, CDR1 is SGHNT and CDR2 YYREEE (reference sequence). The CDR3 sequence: CASSPAVVNTEAFF. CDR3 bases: TGTGCCAGCAGCCCCGCCGTGGTGAACACTGAAGCTTTCTTT.

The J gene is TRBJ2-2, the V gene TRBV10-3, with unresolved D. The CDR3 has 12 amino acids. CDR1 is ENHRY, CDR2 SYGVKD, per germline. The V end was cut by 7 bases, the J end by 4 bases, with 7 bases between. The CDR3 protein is CAIILGTGELFF. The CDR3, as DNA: TGTGCCATCATCTTGGGCACCGGGGAGCTGTTTTTT.

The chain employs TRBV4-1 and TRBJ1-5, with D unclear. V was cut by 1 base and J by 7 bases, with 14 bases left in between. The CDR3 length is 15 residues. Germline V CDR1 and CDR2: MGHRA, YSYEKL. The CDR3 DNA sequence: TGCGCCAGCAGCCAAGCCCAATCCGGGCACCAGCCCCAGCATTTT. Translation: CASSQAQSGHQPQHF.

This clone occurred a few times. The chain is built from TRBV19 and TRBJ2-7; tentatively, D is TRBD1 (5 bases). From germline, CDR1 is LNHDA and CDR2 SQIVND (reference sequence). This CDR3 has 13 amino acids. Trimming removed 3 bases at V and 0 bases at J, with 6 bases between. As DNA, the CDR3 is TGTGCCAGTAGTATGACAGCCTCCTACGAGCAGTACTTC. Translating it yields CASSMTASYEQYF.

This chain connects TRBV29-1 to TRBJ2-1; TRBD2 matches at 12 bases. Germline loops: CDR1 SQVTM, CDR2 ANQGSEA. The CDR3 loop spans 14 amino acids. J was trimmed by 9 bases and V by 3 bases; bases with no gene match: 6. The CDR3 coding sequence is TGCAGCGTTGAGACTAGCGGGAGACTAGGTGAGCAGTTCTTC. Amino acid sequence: CSVETSGRLGEQFF.

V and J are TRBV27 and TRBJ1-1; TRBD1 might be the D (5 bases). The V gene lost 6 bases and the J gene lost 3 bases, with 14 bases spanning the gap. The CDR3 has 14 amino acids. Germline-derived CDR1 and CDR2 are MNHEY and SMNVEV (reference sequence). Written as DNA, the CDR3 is TGTGCCAGCAGAATTAGGGCGGGACACACTGAAGCTTTCTTT. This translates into CASRIRAGHTEAFF.

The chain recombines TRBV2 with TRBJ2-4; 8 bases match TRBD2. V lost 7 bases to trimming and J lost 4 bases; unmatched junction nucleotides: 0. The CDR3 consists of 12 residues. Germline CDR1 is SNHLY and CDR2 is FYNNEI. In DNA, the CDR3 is TGTGCCAGCACGGGGGGGAAAAACATTCAGTACTTC. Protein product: CASTGGKNIQYF.

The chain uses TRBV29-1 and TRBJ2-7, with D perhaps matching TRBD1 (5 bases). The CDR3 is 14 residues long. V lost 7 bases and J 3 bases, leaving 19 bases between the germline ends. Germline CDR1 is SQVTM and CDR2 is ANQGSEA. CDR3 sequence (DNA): TGCAGCGCCGCCGGTTCTGCCAGGGACTACGAGCAGTACTTC. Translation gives CSAAGSARDYEQYF.

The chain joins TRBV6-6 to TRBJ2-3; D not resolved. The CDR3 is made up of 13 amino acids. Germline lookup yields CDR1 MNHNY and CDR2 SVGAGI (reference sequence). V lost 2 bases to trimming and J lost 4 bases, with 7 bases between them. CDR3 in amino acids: CASSYGIADTQYF. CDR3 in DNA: TGTGCCAGCAGTTACGGGATTGCAGATACGCAGTATTTT.

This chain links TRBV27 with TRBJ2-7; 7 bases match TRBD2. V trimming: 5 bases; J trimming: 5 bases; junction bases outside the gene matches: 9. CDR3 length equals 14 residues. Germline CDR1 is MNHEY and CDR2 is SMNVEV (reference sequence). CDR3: CASSPLAEGNEQYF. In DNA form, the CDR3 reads TGTGCCAGCAGTCCCCTAGCGGAGGGGAACGAGCAGTACTTC.

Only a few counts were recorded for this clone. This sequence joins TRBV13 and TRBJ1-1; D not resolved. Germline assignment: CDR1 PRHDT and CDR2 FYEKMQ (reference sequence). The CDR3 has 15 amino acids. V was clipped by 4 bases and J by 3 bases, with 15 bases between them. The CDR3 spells CASSSTETVDTEAFF. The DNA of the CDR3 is TGTGCCAGCAGCTCAACAGAGACGGTGGACACTGAAGCTTTCTTT.

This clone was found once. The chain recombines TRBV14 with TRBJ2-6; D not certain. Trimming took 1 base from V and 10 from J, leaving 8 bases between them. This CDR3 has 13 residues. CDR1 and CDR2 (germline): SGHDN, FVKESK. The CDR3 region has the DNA TGTGCCAGCAGCCAAGGCCCAAGGAACGTCCTGACTTTC. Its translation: CASSQGPRNVLTF.

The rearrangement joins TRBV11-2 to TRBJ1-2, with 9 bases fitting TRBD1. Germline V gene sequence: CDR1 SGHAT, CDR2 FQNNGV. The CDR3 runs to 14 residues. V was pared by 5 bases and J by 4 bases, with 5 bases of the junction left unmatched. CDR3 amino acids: CASSPGQGPYGYTF. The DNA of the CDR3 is TGTGCCAGCAGCCCGGGACAGGGTCCCTATGGCTACACCTTC. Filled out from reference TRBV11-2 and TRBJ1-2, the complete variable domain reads EAGVAQSPRYKIIEKRQSVAFWCNPISGHATLYWYQQILGQGPKLLIQFQNNGVVDDSQLPKDRFSAERLKGVDSTLKIQPAKLEDSAVYLCASSPGQGPYGYTFGSGTRLTVV.

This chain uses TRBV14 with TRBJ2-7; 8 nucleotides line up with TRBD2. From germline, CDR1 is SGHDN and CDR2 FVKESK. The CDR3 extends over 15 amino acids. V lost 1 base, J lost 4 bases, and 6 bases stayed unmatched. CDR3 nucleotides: TGTGCCAGCAGCCAAGTTCCGGGAGGGGGGTACGAGCAGTACTTC. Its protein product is CASSQVPGGGYEQYF.

This chain's CDR3 is CASSYGSEQYF. CDR3 nucleotides: TGTGCCAGCAGTTACGGGAGCGAGCAGTACTTC. The genes are TRBV6-5 and TRBJ2-7; tentative D call: TRBD2 (5 bases). CDR1 is MNHEY and CDR2 is SVGAGI in the germline V gene. The V end was cut by 2 bases, the J end by 6 bases, with 5 bases between. This CDR3 is 11 amino acids long.

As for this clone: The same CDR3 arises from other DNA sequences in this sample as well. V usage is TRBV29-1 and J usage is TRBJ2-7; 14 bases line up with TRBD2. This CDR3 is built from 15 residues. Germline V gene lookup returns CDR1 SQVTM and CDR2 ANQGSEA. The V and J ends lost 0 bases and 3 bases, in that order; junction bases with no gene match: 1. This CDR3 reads CSVEDGTSGSYEQYF. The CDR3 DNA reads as TGCAGCGTTGAAGATGGGACTAGCGGGAGCTACGAGCAGTACTTC.

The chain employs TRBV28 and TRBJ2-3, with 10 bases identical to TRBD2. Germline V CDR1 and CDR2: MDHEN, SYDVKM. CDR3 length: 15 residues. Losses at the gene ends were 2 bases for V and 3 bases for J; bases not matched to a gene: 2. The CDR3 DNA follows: TGTGCCAGCAGTTTAACTAGCGGGGTGACAGATACGCAGTATTTT. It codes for CASSLTSGVTDTQYF.

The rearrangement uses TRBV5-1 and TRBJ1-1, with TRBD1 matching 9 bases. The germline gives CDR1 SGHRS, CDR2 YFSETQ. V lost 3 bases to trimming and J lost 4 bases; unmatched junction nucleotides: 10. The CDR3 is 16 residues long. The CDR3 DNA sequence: TGCGCCAGCAGCTCAAACAGGGGGCTAGTAGGCACTGAAGCTTTCTTT. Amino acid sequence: CASSSNRGLVGTEAFF. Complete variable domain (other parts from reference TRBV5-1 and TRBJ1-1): KAGVTQTPRYLIKTRGQQVTLSCSPISGHRSVSWYQQTPGQGLQFLFEYFSETQRNKGNFPGRFSGRQFSNSRSEMNVSTLELGDSALYLCASSSNRGLVGTEAFFGQGTRLTVV.

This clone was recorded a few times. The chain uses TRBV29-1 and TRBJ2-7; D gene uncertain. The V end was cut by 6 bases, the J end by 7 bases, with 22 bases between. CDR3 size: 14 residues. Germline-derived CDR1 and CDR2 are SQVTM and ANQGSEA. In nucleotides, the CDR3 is TGCAGCGTCCGCCCCTCCCGGGTAGGTCGTGAGCAGTACTTC. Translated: CSVRPSRVGREQYF.

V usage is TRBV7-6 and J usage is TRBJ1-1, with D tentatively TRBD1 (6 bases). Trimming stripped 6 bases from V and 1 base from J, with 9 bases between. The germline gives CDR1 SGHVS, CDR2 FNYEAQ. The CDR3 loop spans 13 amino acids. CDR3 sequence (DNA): TGTGCCAGCAGTATGACAGGGAACACTGAAGCTTTCTTT. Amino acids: CASSMTGNTEAFF.

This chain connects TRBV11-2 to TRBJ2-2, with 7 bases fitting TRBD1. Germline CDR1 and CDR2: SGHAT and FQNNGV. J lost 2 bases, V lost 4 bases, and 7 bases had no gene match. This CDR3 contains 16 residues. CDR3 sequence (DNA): TGTGCCAGCAGCTACCCGACAGGGATCAACACCGGGGAGCTGTTTTTT. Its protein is CASSYPTGINTGELFF.

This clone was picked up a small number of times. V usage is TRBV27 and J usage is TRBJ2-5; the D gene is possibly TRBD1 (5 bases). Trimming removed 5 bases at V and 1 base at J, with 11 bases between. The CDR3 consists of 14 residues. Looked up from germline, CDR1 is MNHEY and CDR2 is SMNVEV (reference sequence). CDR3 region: CASSKDQGQETQYF. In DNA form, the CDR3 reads TGTGCCAGCAGTAAGGACCAGGGCCAAGAGACCCAGTACTTC.

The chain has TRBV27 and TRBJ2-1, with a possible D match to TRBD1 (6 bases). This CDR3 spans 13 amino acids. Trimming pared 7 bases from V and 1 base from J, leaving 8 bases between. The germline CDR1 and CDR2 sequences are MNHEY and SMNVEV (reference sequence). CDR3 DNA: TGTGCCAGCATAGGGGGATCCTACAATGAGCAGTTCTTC. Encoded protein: CASIGGSYNEQFF.